These 20 T cell receptor beta chains originate from one sample sequenced in a study of tumor and adjacent non-tumor tissue in lung cancer. This sample's RNA came from whole unsorted tissue. A modified ARM-PCR protocol with three rounds of nested PCR amplified TCRbeta. TCRdb independently ran MiXCR on the multiplex PCR reads; one entry per CDR3 protein. The sample lists 75,000 to 80,000 distinct CDR3 sequences, approximately 79% seen once, with 13% in the top ten. The sample comprised lung tumor tissue. These receptors originate from a woman aged 50 to 60 with non-small cell lung cancer.

The V call is TRBV20-1, the J call TRBJ1-2; D is possibly TRBD1 (6 bases). Trimming stripped 8 bases from V and 9 bases from J, with 22 bases between. Germline CDR1 is DFQATT and CDR2 is SNEGSKA (reference sequence). The length of the CDR3 is 13 residues. For the CDR3, the DNA is TGCAGTAGTGGAGCAGGGGTTTCTGAAAGCTACACCTTC. Translating it yields CSSGAGVSESYTF.

Comments on this clonotype: One junction end disagrees with the germline gene, perhaps due to a read error. The chain links TRBV4-1 to TRBJ2-5; 7 nucleotides line up with TRBD2. The CDR3 spans 17 residues. The germline gives CDR1 MGHRA, CDR2 YSYEKL. CDR3 nucleotide sequence: TGCGCCAGCAGCCAAGGTGGGAGGGGAGGGAAAAGAGAGACACAGTACTTC. Amino acid sequence: CASSQGGRGGKRETQYF.

With regard to this clonotype: The junction departs from the called germline gene at one end, perhaps through a read error. The rearrangement joins TRBV6-2 or TRBV6-3 to TRBJ2-5, with D hard to call. Germline CDR1 and CDR2: MNHEY and SVGEGT. The CDR3 spans 12 residues. Written as DNA, the CDR3 is TGCGCCAGCAAAGTAGCCCGGGCGACCCAGTACTTC. It codes for CASKVARATQYF.

On this clonotype: The junction departs from germline at one end; a sequencing error may be responsible. This chain connects TRBV20-1 to TRBJ2-1; D might be TRBD1 or TRBD2, each matching 6 bases. Germline-derived CDR1 and CDR2 are DFQATT and SNEGSKA (reference sequence). This CDR3 contains 14 residues. The CDR3 DNA reads as TGCAGTGCTACCTTAGGGGGAGGCTACGATGAGCAGTTCTTC. It encodes CSATLGGGYDEQFF.

Turning to this clonotype: The final CDR3 position lacks the conserved phenylalanine or tryptophan, pointing to a likely read error. V is TRBV7-2 and J is TRBJ2-7; the match to TRBD2 covers 7 bases. J gave up 7 bases and V 5 bases, and 14 bases lay outside the gene matches. The CDR3 totals 15 residues. Germline V gene sequence: CDR1 SGHTA, CDR2 FQGNSA. The CDR3 loop reads CASSLSGASLYEQYL. Here the CDR3 DNA reads TGTGCCAGCAGCCTAAGCGGGGCGAGTCTTTATGAGCAGTACTTA.

By share, this clonotype counts as medium-sized. The chain combines TRBV6-6 with TRBJ2-1; tentatively, D is TRBD2 (6 bases). Per germline, CDR1 MNHNY and CDR2 SVGAGI (reference sequence). V was trimmed by 6 bases and J by 9 bases, leaving 15 bases between them. The CDR3 has 13 residues. CDR3 region: CASSPSLGGEQFF. The CDR3 nucleotides are TGTGCCAGCAGCCCCTCCTTGGGGGGTGAGCAGTTCTTC.

Details on this clonotype: The CDR3 does not close with the conserved phenylalanine or tryptophan, likely indicating a read error. This chain uses TRBV11-2 with TRBJ2-1, with 7 nucleotides matching TRBD2. This CDR3 region has 17 residues. Germline lookup yields CDR1 SGHAT and CDR2 FQNNGV. The CDR3 DNA is TGTGTCAGCACCCCAGAGGGCGGGGGAGGCTCCTACAATGAGCAGTTCTGC. This codes for CVSTPEGGGGSYNEQFC.

This chain connects TRBV29-1 to TRBJ2-7; 7 bases line up with TRBD2. The CDR3 totals 15 residues. Germline trimming cut 6 bases from V and 4 bases from J; bases unmatched to any gene: 15. CDR1 SQVTM and CDR2 ANQGSEA come from the germline V gene. This CDR3 reads CSVHLIGGRGYEQYF. The CDR3 DNA sequence: TGCAGCGTCCACCTGATTGGCGGGAGAGGGTACGAGCAGTACTTC.

DNA of the CDR3: TGCAGTGTTAAATTAGCGGGAGGACCGAAGAATGAGCAGTTCTTC. Protein product: CSVKLAGGPKNEQFF. The J gene is TRBJ2-1, the V gene TRBV20-1; TRBD2 aligns across 10 bases. Germline V gives CDR1 DFQATT, CDR2 SNEGSKA (reference sequence). The CDR3 loop spans 15 amino acids. V gave up 7 bases and J gave up 7 bases; unmatched junction bases: 13.

Note on this clonotype: A junction end diverges from the germline sequence, so it may reflect a read error. The CDR3 protein is CDSSLVRTGGRDEQYF. In DNA, the CDR3 is TGCGACAGCAGCTTGGTCAGGACAGGGGGACGTGACGAGCAGTACTTC. The J gene is TRBJ2-7, the V gene TRBV5-1; TRBD1 matches 10 bases. The CDR3 totals 16 residues. Germline CDR1 SGHRS, CDR2 YFSETQ.

For this clonotype: At one end the junction does not follow the germline gene, possibly because of a read error. This chain uses TRBV6-6 with TRBJ2-7; D gene uncertain. Germline-derived CDR1 and CDR2 are MNHNY and SVGAGI (reference sequence). This CDR3 comprises 12 residues. The CDR3 sequence is CVSSYSTLEQYF. CDR3 sequence (DNA): TGTGTCAGCAGTTACTCAACGTTGGAGCAGTACTTC.

Remarks on this clonotype: The junction departs from the called germline gene at one end, perhaps through a read error. The chain recombines TRBV4-1 with TRBJ2-7, with 7 nucleotides matching TRBD2. This CDR3 region has 17 residues. The V gene's germline CDR1 is MGHRA and CDR2 YSYEKL. DNA for the CDR3: TGCGCCCGCAGCCAACGCCCGGGGGGAGGGGCAACCTACGAGCAGTACTTC. Amino acids: CARSQRPGGGATYEQYF.

This chain joins TRBV7-9 and TRBJ2-5; D call uncertain. Trimming stripped 1 base from V and 2 bases from J, with 8 bases between. From germline, CDR1 is SEHNR and CDR2 FQNEAQ (reference sequence). The CDR3 runs to 14 residues. CDR3 amino acids: CASSLGAKQETQYF. CDR3 bases: TGTGCCAGCAGCTTAGGAGCAAAGCAAGAGACCCAGTACTTC. The full variable domain, its missing parts supplied by reference TRBV7-9 and TRBJ2-5, is DTGVSQNPRHKITKRGQNVTFRCDPISEHNRLYWYRQTLGQGPEFLTYFQNEAQLEKSRLLSDRFSAERPKGSFSTLEIQRTEQGDSAMYLCASSLGAKQETQYFGPGTRLLVL.

Notes on this clonotype: The junction differs from germline at one of its ends, possibly a read error. V and J are TRBV29-1 and TRBJ1-2; D might be TRBD1 (6 bases). Germline V gene lookup returns CDR1 SQVTM and CDR2 ANQGSEA. CDR3 length: 12 amino acids. The CDR3 loop reads CSVEVGGYGYIF. CDR3 bases: TGTAGCGTTGAGGTCGGGGGCTATGGCTACATCTTC.

A word on this clonotype: One end of the junction does not line up with germline, which may come from a read error. The V gene is TRBV11-1, the J gene TRBJ2-7; 7 bases match TRBD1. Germline V CDR1 and CDR2: SGHAT, FQDESV (reference sequence). CDR3 length: 14 amino acids. The CDR3 DNA reads as TGTGCCAGCAGTCGCTGGGACAGCTCCTACGAACAGTACTTC. As protein: CASSRWDSSYEQYF.

A remark on this clonotype: A read error may account for a junction end that differs from germline. The CDR3 sequence: CSVDVSRRYNEQFF. The CDR3 bases are TGCAGCGTTGATGTATCTAGGCGATACAATGAGCAGTTCTTT. V and J are TRBV29-1 and TRBJ2-1, with D hard to call. The CDR3 loop spans 14 amino acids. Germline V gives CDR1 SQVTM, CDR2 ANQGSEA.

Details on this clonotype: Relative to the germline gene, one junction end is altered; a read error may explain this. V is TRBV29-1 and J is TRBJ1-1; D is unclear. Germline CDR1 is SQVTM and CDR2 is ANQGSEA. The CDR3 totals 12 residues. CDR3 in amino acids: CSVESGNTEAFF. In nucleotides, the CDR3 is TGCAGTGTTGAGTCAGGGAACACTGAAGCTTTCTTT. Complete variable domain (other parts from reference TRBV29-1 and TRBJ1-1): SAVISQKPSRDICQRGTSLTIQCQVDSQVTMMFWYRQQPGQSLTLIATANQGSEATYESGFVIDKFPISRPNLTFSTLTVSNMSPEDSSIYLCSVESGNTEAFFGQGTRLTVV.

On this clonotype: One end of the junction is discordant with germline, which a read error may explain. J is TRBJ2-3 and V is TRBV6-1; possibly TRBD2 for D (6 bases). CDR1 is MNHNS and CDR2 is SASEGT in the germline V gene. The CDR3 length is 14 residues. CDR3 sequence (DNA): TGTGCCAGCAGTGACGTAGCTAGCGCAGATACGCAATATTTT. This sequence encodes CASSDVASADTQYF.

The genes are TRBV6-1 and TRBJ2-7; maybe TRBD1 (6 bases). The CDR3 extends over 12 amino acids. Germline V gives CDR1 MNHNS, CDR2 SASEGT. The CDR3 loop reads CASSGQSYEQYV. In DNA form, the CDR3 reads TGTGCCAGTAGTGGACAGTCCTATGAGCAGTACGTC.

As concerns this clonotype: One end of the junction is discordant with germline, which a read error may explain. The V and J genes are TRBV11-1 and TRBJ2-1; TRBD1 aligns across 9 bases. The CDR3 is 13 residues long. Germline V gives CDR1 SGHAT, CDR2 FQDESV (reference sequence). This CDR3 reads CASTRQGVVEQSF. The CDR3 DNA follows: TGTGCCAGCACCCGACAGGGGGTGGTTGAGCAGTCCTTC.